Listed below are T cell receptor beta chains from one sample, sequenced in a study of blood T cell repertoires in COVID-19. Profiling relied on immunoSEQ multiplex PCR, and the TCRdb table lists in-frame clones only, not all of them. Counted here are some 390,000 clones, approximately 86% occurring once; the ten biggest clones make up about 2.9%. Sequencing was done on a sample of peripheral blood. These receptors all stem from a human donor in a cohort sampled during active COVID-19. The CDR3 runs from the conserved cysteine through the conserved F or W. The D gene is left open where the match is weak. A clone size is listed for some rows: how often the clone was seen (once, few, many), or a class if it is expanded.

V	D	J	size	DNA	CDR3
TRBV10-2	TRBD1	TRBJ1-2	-	TGCGCCAGCAGGGACAGGGGGCAGGTCTATGGCTACACCTTC	CASRDRGQVYGYTF
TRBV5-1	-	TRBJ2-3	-	TGCGCCAGCAGCTTGGAAGGGAGGCTCGGCCTGGATACGCAGTATTTT	CASSLEGRLGLDTQYF
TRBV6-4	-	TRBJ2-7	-	TGTGCCAGCAGTGACCAGGGGCGACCCCCCTACGAGCAGTACTTC	CASSDQGRPPYEQYF
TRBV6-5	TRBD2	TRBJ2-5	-	TGTGCCAGCAGTTCTAGCGGGGGGGCTAGGGAGACCCAGTACTTC	CASSSSGGARETQYF
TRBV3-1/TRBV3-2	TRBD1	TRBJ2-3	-	TGTGCCAGCAGCCAAGGACAGGGGGCTTCTGTCACAGATACGCAGTATTTT	CASSQGQGASVTDTQYF
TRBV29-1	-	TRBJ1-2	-	TGCAGCGCCGGGGTCAGGGAGGATGGCTACACCTTC	CSAGVREDGYTF
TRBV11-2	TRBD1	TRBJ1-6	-	TGTGCCAGCAGCCAAGGGACAGTAAATTCACCCCTCCACTTT	CASSQGTVNSPLHF
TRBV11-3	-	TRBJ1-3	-	TGTGCCAGCAGCCCGGAAGGGGTTGGAAACACCATATATTTT	CASSPEGVGNTIYF
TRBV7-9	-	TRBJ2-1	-	TGTGCCAGCAGCCCGGGGTGGGACTCCAGCTCCTACAATGAGCAGTTCTTC	CASSPGWDSSSYNEQFF
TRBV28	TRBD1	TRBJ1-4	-	TGTGCCAGCAGGGGCGGGGACAGGGGGCTTAAAAAACTGTTTTTT	CASRGGDRGLKKLFF
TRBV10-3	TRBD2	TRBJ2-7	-	TGTGCCATCAGCGCTAGCGGGAGAGTCGACGAGCAGTACTTC	CAISASGRVDEQYF
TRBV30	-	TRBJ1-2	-	TGTGCCTGGAGTGGCAGGGCGACAAACTATGGCTACACCTTC	CAWSGRATNYGYTF
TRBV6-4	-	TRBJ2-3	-	TGTGCCAGCAGTGTGGAGGGGCTGGGAACAGATACGCAGTATTTT	CASSVEGLGTDTQYF
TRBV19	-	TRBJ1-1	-	TGTGCCAGTAGTATAGATCCAGGATTGAACACTGAAGCTTTCTTT	CASSIDPGLNTEAFF
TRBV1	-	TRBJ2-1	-	TGCACCAGCAGAACGGGGCTTTTGACTAGCTCCTACAATGAGCAGTTCTTC	CTSRTGLLTSSYNEQFF
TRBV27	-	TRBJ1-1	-	TGTGCCAGCAGCCTTATGGGAGGGGGTACTGAAGCTTTCTTT	CASSLMGGGTEAFF
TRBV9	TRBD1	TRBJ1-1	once	TGTGCCAGCAGCGTTACAGGGGGCAGGGCTGAAGCTTTCTTT	CASSVTGGRAEAFF